This entry describes one T cell receptor beta chain. These data originate in a study of blood T cell repertoires in COVID-19. As for the study in general: Researchers got acute and convalescent COVID-19 samples from the United States, Italy and Spain. T cells, B-cell-depleted T cells, or PBMCs provided the cDNA or gDNA that served as material.

Trimming removed 4 bases from V and 5 bases from J, with 17 bases in between. CDR1 and CDR2 (germline): MNHEY, SVGAGI. This CDR3 has 15 amino acids. Only in-frame clones appear in the TCRdb table, and some are missing; sequencing was by immunoSEQ multiplex PCR. The sample consists of roughly 120,000 clones, less than 95% of them appearing once. Specimen: peripheral blood. The receptor was isolated from a human donor with active COVID-19. The donor label of this sample is uncertain. This chain uses TRBV6-5 with TRBJ2-5, with a possible D match to TRBD1 (6 bases). Written as DNA, the CDR3 is TGTGCCAGCAGTTCCTCAGGGACACTCGGGGAGACCCAGTACTTC. Its protein is CASSSSGTLGETQYF.